This T cell receptor beta chain was sequenced in a study of identical twins. V gave up 4 bases and J gave up 5 bases; unmatched junction bases: 11. The CDR3 runs 15 residues. In germline, CDR1 is SQVTM, CDR2 ANQGSEA. From the 5' RACE reads, TCRdb called clonotypes with MiXCR, one entry per CDR3 protein. The table records roughly 570,000 distinct CDR3 sequences, 9.6% of them present only once. Study findings and constraints: Out-of-frame alpha sequences that twins shared showed excess low generation probability. Models underestimated TCR alpha sharing (out-of-frame) in monozygotic twins.

In its sample, this clonotype was seen many times. Its antigen remains unidentified. The data also belong to a second study, concerning yellow fever vaccine responses in identical twins.

The sequence derives from a woman younger than 35 in good health. The source material was PBMCs. The rearrangement links TRBV29-1 to TRBJ2-7; 10 bases map to TRBD2. CDR3 in amino acids: CSVVLASGRGNEQYF. In DNA form, the CDR3 reads TGCAGCGTTGTTTTAGCTAGCGGGAGAGGCAACGAGCAGTACTTC.